The 19 T cell receptor beta chains presented below share a single source sample, sequenced in a study of shared clonotypes between healthy human individuals. This table comes from immunoSEQ multiplex PCR, and its TCRdb copy is limited to in-frame clones, with some not included. There are 470,000 or so clones in the sample; 81% occur only once, and approximately 11% lies in the top ten. The material sequenced was PBMCs. Source of these receptors: a woman aged 40 to 50 in good health. Some clones in this sample may be carry-over from other donors' samples.

The CDR3 reads CAISLSTVDNEQFF. In DNA form, the CDR3 reads TGTGCCATCAGCCTTAGTACAGTGGACAATGAGCAGTTCTTC. The V call is TRBV10-3, the J call TRBJ2-1, with D unresolved. CDR1 is ENHRY and CDR2 is SYGVKD in the germline V gene. V gave up 6 bases and J gave up 5 bases, with 14 bases separating them. This CDR3 comprises 14 residues.

This sequence joins TRBV11-2 and TRBJ2-7; TRBD2 matches at 9 bases. Trimming cost V 2 bases and J 6 bases; bases outside gene matches: 5. CDR1 and CDR2 (germline): SGHAT, FQNNGV. This CDR3 contains 14 residues. The CDR3 sequence is CASSLSGLAPEQYF. The CDR3 DNA sequence: TGTGCCAGCAGCTTATCGGGACTAGCTCCCGAGCAGTACTTC. The complete variable domain, with remaining parts taken from reference TRBV11-2 and TRBJ2-7, reads EAGVAQSPRYKIIEKRQSVAFWCNPISGHATLYWYQQILGQGPKLLIQFQNNGVVDDSQLPKDRFSAERLKGVDSTLKIQPAKLEDSAVYLCASSLSGLAPEQYFGPGTRLTVT.

V is TRBV6-6 and J is TRBJ2-1; 8 nucleotides agree with TRBD2. Germline assignment: CDR1 MNHNY and CDR2 SVGAGI (reference sequence). The CDR3 has 15 residues. Trimming removed 3 bases from V and 4 bases from J; junction bases left unmatched: 5. The CDR3 reads CASSYSGTSYNEQFF. The CDR3 DNA is TGTGCCAGCAGTTATTCCGGGACTAGTTACAATGAGCAGTTCTTC.

V gene TRBV6-5 combines with J gene TRBJ1-1; possibly TRBD1 for D (6 bases). Trimming pared 4 bases from V and 2 bases from J, leaving 11 bases between. CDR1 and CDR2 from the germline V gene are MNHEY and SVGAGI. The CDR3 totals 14 residues. The CDR3 DNA follows: TGTGCCAGCAGTTGGGTGACAGGCAACACTGAAGCTTTCTTT. Encoded protein: CASSWVTGNTEAFF.

Turning to this clone: This likely stems from a read error, as it lies one base from a far larger clone. Other DNA sequences of this sample code for an identical CDR3. The chain joins TRBV19 to TRBJ2-2, with TRBD2 as a possible D gene (6 bases). Germline values: CDR1 LNHDA, CDR2 SQIVND (reference sequence). This CDR3 has 14 amino acids. The V end lost 8 bases, the J end lost 11 bases, and 21 bases lay between the germline ends. In DNA form, the CDR3 reads TGTGCCAGTTGCCCGATGGGGGGAGTCGGTGAGCTGTTTTTT. This translates into CASCPMGGVGELFF.

V is TRBV28 and J is TRBJ2-1; TRBD2 is a possible D gene (5 bases). V was pared by 6 bases and J by 3 bases, with 12 bases between. This CDR3 is 14 amino acids long. Germline lookup yields CDR1 MDHEN and CDR2 SYDVKM. CDR3 amino acids: CASSRTLFYNEQFF. Here the CDR3 DNA reads TGTGCCAGCAGCAGGACTTTATTCTACAATGAGCAGTTCTTC.

A note on this clone: A far larger clone is just one base off, so this is likely a read error. In the same sample, other DNA sequences code for this CDR3. The chain is built from TRBV6-9 and TRBJ1-5; TRBD1 might be the D (5 bases). Trimming left V 8 bases short and J 5 bases short, with 19 bases between. Germline V lookup: CDR1 MNHGY, CDR2 SVAAGI. The CDR3 loop spans 15 amino acids. The DNA for the CDR3 is TGTGCCAGCCGACCCGGTGGCAGGGACTATCAGCCCCAGCATTTT. Encoded protein: CASRPGGRDYQPQHF.

As regards this clone: With a much larger clone just one base away, this may be a read error. The sample holds other DNA sequences that translate to the same CDR3. The chain joins TRBV28 to TRBJ2-3; TRBD2 matches at 13 bases. The CDR3 length is 16 residues. Germline-derived CDR1 and CDR2 are MDHEN and SYDVKM. CDR3 amino acids: CASRGLAGYFTDTQYF. CDR3 DNA: TGTGCCAGCCGGGGACTAGCGGGATACTTCACAGACACGCAGTATTTT.

In nucleotides, the CDR3 is TGTGCCAGCAACTCACAAAACGCCATGAACACTGAAGCTTTCTTT. It encodes CASNSQNAMNTEAFF. The chain uses TRBV28 and TRBJ1-1; D unresolved. V lost 7 bases, J lost 0 bases, and 15 bases lay in between. The CDR3 length is 15 residues. The germline gives CDR1 MDHEN, CDR2 SYDVKM.

V gene TRBV2 combines with J gene TRBJ2-7, with D hard to call. V was cut by 9 bases and J by 4 bases, with 16 bases left in between. The CDR3 spans 13 residues. Per germline, CDR1 SNHLY and CDR2 FYNNEI. CDR3 residues: CARRAPGSYEQYF. CDR3 DNA sequence: TGTGCCAGACGGGCCCCCGGGTCGTACGAGCAGTACTTC.

Turning to this clone: It is likely a read error: a sequence one base away is far more abundant. Other DNA sequences within the sample encode an identical CDR3. The chain recombines TRBV4-1 with TRBJ1-1, with a possible D match to TRBD1 (5 bases). The CDR3 has 15 amino acids. Germline assignment: CDR1 MGHRA and CDR2 YSYEKL. Deletions cut 1 base from V and 5 bases from J, with 14 bases between. The chain's CDR3 is CASSQGTLRRTEAFF. Written as DNA, the CDR3 is TGCGCCAGCAGCCAAGGGACACTGCGAAGGACTGAAGCTTTCTTT.

The chain employs TRBV7-9 and TRBJ1-1; the D is unclear. The ends were cut back, 3 bases at V and 1 base at J, with 6 bases in the middle. Germline assignment: CDR1 SEHNR and CDR2 FQNEAQ (reference sequence). CDR3 length equals 13 residues. The CDR3 region is CASSFRGNTEAFF. DNA of the CDR3: TGTGCCAGCAGCTTCCGGGGGAACACTGAAGCTTTCTTT.

This clone came up once. This sequence joins TRBV5-1 and TRBJ2-7; 8 nucleotides match TRBD1. The CDR3 is 16 residues long. V was pared by 3 bases and J by 3 bases, with 11 bases of the junction left unmatched. Germline V gene lookup returns CDR1 SGHRS and CDR2 YFSETQ. CDR3 in amino acids: CASSSSMTGDLYEQYF. CDR3 nucleotides: TGCGCCAGCAGCTCCTCAATGACAGGGGACCTCTACGAGCAGTACTTC.

The chain is built from TRBV18 and TRBJ1-1; D ambiguous. This CDR3 comprises 13 residues. The ends were cut back, 4 bases at V and 0 bases at J, with 6 bases in the middle. From germline, CDR1 is KGHSH and CDR2 LQKENI. The CDR3 region is CASSLDLNTEAFF. CDR3 nucleotide sequence: TGTGCCAGCTCACTCGATTTGAACACTGAAGCTTTCTTT.

This rearrangement joins TRBV6-5 to TRBJ2-7; TRBD1 agrees at 9 bases. Losses at the gene ends were 6 bases for V and 1 base for J; bases not matched to a gene: 4. This CDR3 spans 14 amino acids. CDR1 is MNHEY and CDR2 is SVGAGI in the germline V gene. The CDR3 is CASSPDRGSYEQYF. The CDR3 DNA follows: TGTGCCAGCAGCCCTGACAGGGGGTCCTACGAGCAGTACTTC.

The chain employs TRBV5-1 and TRBJ1-4, with 10 bases matching TRBD1. The V gene end was trimmed by 3 bases and the J gene end by 5 bases; junction bases not matched to a gene: 4. The CDR3 totals 15 residues. Germline values: CDR1 SGHRS, CDR2 YFSETQ. CDR3 nucleotide sequence: TGCGCCAGCAGCTCCGGGACAGGGGCAAATGAAAAACTGTTTTTT. This translates into CASSSGTGANEKLFF.

About this clone itself: A far larger clone is one nucleotide away, so this likely arose from a read error. J is TRBJ2-4 and V is TRBV25-1; TRBD2 agrees at 7 bases. The germline V gene encodes CDR1 MGHDK and CDR2 SYGVNS. The V gene end was trimmed by 4 bases and the J gene end by 0 bases; junction bases not matched to a gene: 9. The CDR3 contains 17 residues. The CDR3, as DNA: TGTGCCAGCAGTGGACGGGCAGCGGGATCAGCCAAAAACATTCAGTACTTC. It translates to CASSGRAAGSAKNIQYF.

This clone has only one observation. For the CDR3, the DNA is TGTGCCAGCAGCTTGGGGAGCACAGATACGCAGTATTTT. The encoded protein is CASSLGSTDTQYF. The chain uses TRBV5-6 and TRBJ2-3; D remains ambiguous. CDR3 length: 13 amino acids. Between the trimmed V and J ends, which lost 0 bases and 0 bases, there was a span of 2 bases. CDR1 is SGHDT, CDR2 YYEEEE, per germline.

Comments on this clone: Compared with germline, one end of the junction differs, possibly owing to a read error. The V and J genes are TRBV27 and TRBJ2-7; TRBD2 aligns across 12 bases. Germline V lookup: CDR1 MNHEY, CDR2 SMNVEV (reference sequence). There are 17 residues in the CDR3. CDR3 in amino acids: CASSPHPGLAGSSEQYF. The DNA of the CDR3 is TGTGCCAGCAGCCCCCACCCCGGACTAGCGGGATCCTCCGAGCAGTACTTC.